The rows below give T cell receptor beta chains drawn from one sample of a study of cytomegalovirus exposure and HLA in healthy donors. Libraries were prepared by immunoSEQ multiplex PCR; TCRdb keeps only in-frame clonotypes and omits some of them. The data contain under 300,000 clones, 90% of them singletons. Sequencing was carried out using PBMCs. These receptors came from a woman aged 18-29 years in good health and CMV-seronegative. The CDR3 runs from the conserved cysteine through the conserved F or W. Fields, in order: V gene, clone size, J gene, CDR3 length, D gene, CDR3 protein, CDR3 DNA. D genes are given only for firm matches. Size is stated for part of the rows, as once, few or many counts, or as a class when the clone is expanded.

>TRBV27|-|TRBJ2-1|16|-
CASSLSVGRVLDEQFF
TGTGCCAGCAGTTTATCAGTCGGCAGGGTATTGGATGAGCAGTTCTTC
>TRBV27|-|TRBJ1-4|15|TRBD1
CASSSSLTGGEKLFF
TGTGCCAGCAGTTCGAGTTTGACAGGGGGCGAAAAACTGTTTTTT
>TRBV21-1|-|TRBJ2-1|16|-
CASSKWWRLDYNEQFF
TGTGCCAGCAGCAAATGGTGGAGACTGGACTACAATGAGCAGTTCTTC
>TRBV7-9|-|TRBJ1-6|17|-
CASSLSGASSYNSPLHF
TGTGCCAGCAGCTTATCTGGGGCGAGCTCCTATAATTCACCCCTCCACTTT
>TRBV7-8|-|TRBJ2-3|13|-
CASSFNLAGTQYF
TGTGCCAGCAGCTTCAATCTGGCGGGTACGCAGTATTTT
>TRBV7-2|-|TRBJ2-7|18|TRBD2
CASSLARLAGSGPYEQYF
TGTGCCAGCAGCTTAGCGCGGCTAGCGGGGTCGGGCCCCTACGAGCAGTACTTC
>TRBV11-2|-|TRBJ2-3|15|-
CASSLAGMGTDTQYF
TGTGCCAGCAGCTTAGCGGGGATGGGCACAGATACGCAGTATTTT
>TRBV5-1|-|TRBJ2-1|16|TRBD1
CASSTAGTGGGNEQFF
TGCGCCAGCAGCACCGCCGGGACAGGGGGTGGAAATGAGCAGTTCTTC
>TRBV4-1|few|TRBJ2-7|15|TRBD1
CASSSTGGRTYEQYF
TGCGCCAGCAGCTCCACAGGGGGAAGAACCTACGAGCAGTACTTC
>TRBV13|-|TRBJ2-1|15|TRBD1
CASSSTGGPYNEQFF
TGTGCCAGCAGCTCCACAGGGGGTCCCTACAATGAGCAGTTCTTC
>TRBV4-3|-|TRBJ2-1|15|-
CASSQDQGARDEQFF
TGCGCCAGCAGCCAAGATCAAGGGGCCAGGGATGAGCAGTTCTTC
>TRBV6-5|-|TRBJ1-1|14|-
CASSSEGPNTEAFF
TGTGCCAGCAGTTCGGAGGGGCCGAACACTGAAGCTTTCTTT
>TRBV15|-|TRBJ2-5|15|-
CATSTPRGSQETQYF
TGTGCCACCAGCACCCCAAGGGGTTCGCAAGAGACCCAGTACTTC
>TRBV9|-|TRBJ1-4|16|TRBD1
CASSVAVGQNNEKLFF
TGTGCCAGCAGCGTAGCCGTGGGACAGAATAATGAAAAACTGTTTTTT
>TRBV10-3|-|TRBJ1-4|16|-
CAISRRNSPSNEKLFF
TGTGCCATCAGCCGTCGAAACAGCCCATCGAATGAAAAACTGTTTTTT
>TRBV6-5|-|TRBJ2-2|14|TRBD1
CASSTTGAAGELFF
TGTGCCAGCAGTACGACAGGGGCGGCCGGGGAGCTGTTTTTT
>TRBV6-5|-|TRBJ2-3|15|TRBD2
CASTPLAGVTDTQYF
TGTGCCAGTACCCCGCTAGCGGGGGTCACAGATACGCAGTATTTT
>TRBV5-4|-|TRBJ2-5|16|TRBD1
CASSPGTGGRRETQYF
TGTGCCAGCAGCCCCGGGACAGGGGGCAGGAGAGAGACCCAGTACTTC
>TRBV4-1|-|TRBJ1-1|16|-
CASSHPEGRGNTEAFF
TGCGCCAGCAGTCACCCAGAGGGCCGGGGGAACACTGAAGCTTTCTTT
>TRBV7-2|few|TRBJ2-7|12|-
CASSKDSYEQYF
TGTGCCAGCAGCAAGGACAGCTACGAGCAGTACTTC
>TRBV15|once|TRBJ2-5|18|-
CATSRDLQGLRVAETQYF
TGTGCCACCAGCAGAGATCTACAGGGCTTGCGAGTTGCCGAGACCCAGTACTTC
>TRBV5-1|-|TRBJ1-5|15|-
CASSVTGMGNQPQHF
TGCGCCAGCAGCGTAACAGGGATGGGCAATCAGCCCCAGCATTTT
>TRBV20-1|-|TRBJ2-1|11|-
CSASCGKSQFF
TGCAGTGCTAGTTGCGGTAAGTCTCAGTTCTTC
>TRBV11-2|-|TRBJ2-3|15|-
CASSFGGGYQDTQYF
TGTGCCAGCAGCTTTGGAGGGGGCTACCAAGATACGCAGTATTTT
>TRBV6-4|-|TRBJ2-7|19|-
CASSDEAGSGGTTTGEQYF
TGTGCCAGCAGTGACGAGGCAGGTAGCGGAGGAACCACTACCGGCGAGCAGTACTTC
>TRBV10-2|-|TRBJ1-2|15|-
CASSESRTGSYGYTF
TGCGCCAGCAGTGAGTCCAGGACGGGGAGCTATGGCTACACCTTC
>TRBV15|-|TRBJ1-2|15|-
CATSSYRLANYGYTF
TGTGCCACCAGCAGCTACAGACTAGCTAACTATGGCTACACCTTC
>TRBV2|-|TRBJ2-1|14|TRBD2
CASELAGFLDEQFF
TGTGCCAGCGAACTAGCGGGGTTCCTTGATGAGCAGTTCTTC
>TRBV19|-|TRBJ2-2|18|TRBD1
CASSVTLTGTGFTGELFF
TGTGCCAGTAGTGTTACGCTAACCGGGACAGGGTTTACCGGGGAGCTGTTTTTT
>TRBV6-1|-|TRBJ1-1|13|TRBD1
CASSRDRNTEAFF
TGTGCCAGCAGTAGGGACAGGAACACTGAAGCTTTCTTT
>TRBV5-1|-|TRBJ1-1|13|-
CASSYRENTEAFF
TGCGCCAGCAGCTACAGGGAGAACACTGAAGCTTTCTTT
>TRBV13|-|TRBJ1-2|12|-
CASSQDSSGYTF
TGTGCCAGCAGCCAAGACAGTAGTGGCTACACCTTC
>TRBV10-3|-|TRBJ2-1|15|TRBD2
CATGTSGDSYNEQFF
TGTGCCACCGGGACTAGCGGGGACTCCTACAATGAGCAGTTCTTC
>TRBV5-1|-|TRBJ1-4|16|TRBD1
CASSSSTGTGNEKLFF
TGCGCCAGCAGCTCGTCGACCGGGACAGGGAATGAAAAACTGTTTTTT
>TRBV5-4|-|TRBJ2-3|11|TRBD2
CASSWTGGMYF
TGTGCCAGCAGCTGGACCGGGGGGATGTATTTT
>TRBV7-6|-|TRBJ2-3|16|TRBD1
CASSLEGQVLTDTQYF
TGTGCCAGCAGCTTAGAGGGACAGGTTCTCACAGATACGCAGTATTTT
>TRBV19|-|TRBJ1-4|14|-
CATQRGRTNEKLFF
TGTGCCACTCAACGTGGGAGGACTAATGAAAAACTGTTTTTT
>TRBV7-2|-|TRBJ1-3|17|-
CASSPENRVFSGNTIYF
TGTGCCAGCAGCCCGGAAAACAGGGTGTTTTCCGGAAACACCATATATTTT
>TRBV15|-|TRBJ2-1|15|TRBD2
CATSLETSGGQVQFF
TGTGCCACCAGCCTTGAGACTAGCGGGGGGCAAGTGCAGTTCTTC
>TRBV19|-|TRBJ2-7|14|-
CASSIRQGGYEQYF
TGTGCCAGTAGTATAAGGCAGGGCGGCTACGAGCAGTACTTC
>TRBV14|-|TRBJ2-2|16|TRBD2
CASSQARGLAGGELFF
TGTGCCAGCAGCCAAGCGAGGGGACTAGCGGGCGGGGAGCTGTTTTTT
>TRBV28|-|TRBJ2-7|16|-
CASSFFRVLSSYEQYF
TGTGCCAGCAGTTTCTTCAGGGTCCTTAGCTCCTACGAGCAGTACTTC
>TRBV28|-|TRBJ1-2|16|-
CASSRAGLQGNHGYTF
TGTGCCAGCAGTCGTGCTGGCCTTCAGGGGAATCATGGCTACACCTTC
>TRBV15|-|TRBJ1-3|16|TRBD1
CATSRDSGTGGNTIYF
TGTGCCACCAGCAGAGATTCCGGGACAGGGGGGAACACCATATATTTT
>TRBV21-1|-|TRBJ2-7|15|-
CASSKDDLGKYEQYF
TGTGCCAGCAGCAAAGACGACCTCGGGAAATACGAGCAGTACTTC
>TRBV7-8|-|TRBJ2-7|13|-
CASSSLGGNEQYF
TGTGCCAGCAGCTCGCTAGGGGGAAACGAGCAGTACTTC
>TRBV28|-|TRBJ1-4|14|TRBD1
CASRPTGGGEKLFF
TGTGCCAGCAGACCGACAGGGGGGGGTGAAAAACTGTTTTTT
>TRBV5-4|-|TRBJ2-6|16|-
CASSLNSFSGANVLTF
TGTGCCAGCAGCTTGAACAGCTTCTCTGGGGCCAACGTCCTGACTTTC
>TRBV4-1|once|TRBJ2-7|16|TRBD2
CASSQDILAGAYEQYF
TGCGCCAGCAGCCAAGATATCCTAGCGGGGGCCTACGAGCAGTACTTC
>TRBV30|-|TRBJ2-3|12|-
CAWTPGTDTQYF
TGTGCCTGGACTCCGGGCACAGATACGCAGTATTTT
>TRBV18|-|TRBJ2-3|15|TRBD1
CASSLTGAGTDTQYF
TGTGCCAGCTCACTAACAGGGGCTGGCACAGATACGCAGTATTTT
>TRBV7-9|-|TRBJ2-7|14|TRBD1
CASSTSDRGYEQYF
TGTGCCAGCAGCACATCGGACAGGGGCTACGAGCAGTACTTC
>TRBV4-3|-|TRBJ1-4|13|TRBD1
CASRTGPDEKLFF
TGCGCCAGCAGGACAGGGCCTGATGAAAAACTGTTTTTT
>TRBV11-2|-|TRBJ2-5|16|-
CASSLFDSPFQETQYF
TGTGCCAGCAGCTTATTTGACAGTCCATTCCAAGAGACCCAGTACTTC
>TRBV6-5|-|TRBJ2-3|15|-
CASSYREYSTDTQYF
TGTGCCAGCAGTTATCGGGAATACAGCACAGATACGCAGTATTTT
>TRBV9|once|TRBJ2-7|16|-
CASSVDAGAGTYEQYF
TGTGCCAGCAGCGTAGATGCGGGGGCCGGAACCTACGAGCAGTACTTC
>TRBV13|-|TRBJ2-5|13|-
CASSQGVRETQYF
TGTGCCAGCAGTCAAGGGGTTCGGGAGACCCAGTACTTC
>TRBV10-3|-|TRBJ2-3|15|-
CAISESTGQVDTQYF
TGTGCCATCAGTGAGTCTACAGGGCAAGTCGATACGCAGTATTTT
>TRBV29-1|-|TRBJ1-2|13|TRBD1
CSVESGGSYGYTF
TGCAGCGTTGAATCAGGGGGCAGCTATGGCTACACCTTC
>TRBV5-1|-|TRBJ1-2|13|TRBD1
CASSAGTGYGYTF
TGCGCCAGCAGCGCGGGGACAGGGTATGGCTACACCTTC